What follows are 20 T cell receptor beta chains derived from one specimen sequenced in a study of blood T cells in healthy people across ages. With a J-beta primer mix and a sample-barcoded 5' primer, a second PCR ran about 7 to 12 cycles. TCRdb re-called the 5' RACE reads through MiXCR, storing one row per CDR3 protein. The sample yields 1.6 million or so distinct CDR3 sequences, roughly 32% seen once. The sequenced sample was blood. The receptors come from a woman aged 30 to 39 in good health.

J is TRBJ2-3 and V is TRBV6-1; TRBD2 matches at 11 bases. The CDR3 sequence is 15 residues long. CDR1 and CDR2 (germline): MNHNS, SASEGT. The V gene end was trimmed by 6 bases and the J gene end by 2 bases; junction bases not matched to a gene: 4. CDR3 region: CASRATSGVTDTQYF. For the CDR3, the DNA is TGTGCCAGCAGGGCGACTAGCGGGGTCACAGATACGCAGTATTTT.

This clonotype was detected a few times. V and J are TRBV6-5 and TRBJ2-5, with D possibly being TRBD2 (6 bases). The CDR3 contains 12 residues. The V gene's germline CDR1 is MNHEY and CDR2 SVGAGI. V gave up 11 bases and J gave up 4 bases, with 14 bases separating them. The CDR3 is CAQGGQGETQYF. The DNA of the CDR3 is TGTGCCCAGGGAGGCCAGGGAGAGACCCAGTACTTC.

The chain employs TRBV20-1 and TRBJ2-3, with D perhaps being TRBD1 or TRBD2 (5 bases each). The CDR3 covers 13 residues. Germline V gene sequence: CDR1 DFQATT, CDR2 SNEGSKA (reference sequence). V was clipped by 3 bases and J by 5 bases, with 12 bases between them. CDR3 sequence (DNA): TGCAGTGCTAGGGTCGGGGCGGGAGATACGCAGTATTTT. This codes for CSARVGAGDTQYF.

The CDR3 DNA is TGTGCCAGCAGCTCTACGCCGGGACAGGGACCTGCTAACTATGGCTACACCTTC. Its translation: CASSSTPGQGPANYGYTF. The chain carries TRBV7-9 and TRBJ1-2, with 9 bases matching TRBD1. The CDR3 consists of 18 residues. Germline V gene data show CDR1 as SEHNR and CDR2 as FQNEAQ (reference sequence). The V gene end was trimmed by 4 bases and the J gene end by 0 bases; junction bases not matched to a gene: 12.

This clonotype was counted many times. This sequence joins TRBV4-1 and TRBJ2-6, with 8 bases aligning to TRBD1. This CDR3 is built from 17 residues. The trim removed 4 bases at V and 0 bases at J, leaving 5 bases unmatched. CDR1 and CDR2 (germline): MGHRA, YSYEKL. The CDR3 DNA sequence: TGCGCCAGCAGCCTCGGACAGGGCCCCTCTGGGGCCAACGTCCTGACTTTC. Protein: CASSLGQGPSGANVLTF.

As concerns this clonotype: A junction boundary mismatches the germline segment, possibly from a read error. This chain joins TRBV6-5 and TRBJ1-2, with D perhaps TRBD1 (5 bases). Per germline, CDR1 MNHEY and CDR2 SVGAGI. This CDR3 has 15 residues. The chain's CDR3 is CASSWASGGGYDYTF. CDR3 DNA sequence: TGTGCCAGCAGTTGGGCCAGCGGGGGAGGCTATGACTACACCTTC.

This clonotype was observed many times. The V gene is TRBV10-3, the J gene TRBJ2-3; D unclear. The CDR3 has 15 residues. V was trimmed by 0 bases and J by 1 base, leaving 8 bases between them. Germline loops: CDR1 ENHRY, CDR2 SYGVKD. The CDR3 region has the DNA TGTGCCATCAGTGAGTCGCCAGCTGGCACAGATACGCAGTATTTT. Translating it yields CAISESPAGTDTQYF.

The rearrangement links TRBV5-1 to TRBJ1-2; 10 nucleotides agree with TRBD1. CDR1 and CDR2 from the germline V gene are SGHRS and YFSETQ. V gave up 1 base and J gave up 4 bases; unmatched junction bases: 10. This CDR3 comprises 17 residues. In nucleotides, the CDR3 is TGCGCCAGCAGCTTGAGGGACAGGGGTATCGGCGGCTATGGCTACACCTTC. It specifies CASSLRDRGIGGYGYTF.

The chain recombines TRBV20-1 with TRBJ1-2, with unresolved D. This CDR3 comprises 14 residues. Germline loops: CDR1 DFQATT, CDR2 SNEGSKA (reference sequence). V shed 0 bases and J shed 4 bases, with 12 bases lying between them. CDR3 in amino acids: CSARDRVTSYGYTF. CDR3 nucleotide sequence: TGCAGTGCTAGAGATCGGGTTACATCCTATGGCTACACCTTC.

This clonotype was seen only once. This chain uses TRBV12-3 or TRBV12-4 with TRBJ2-2; 7 positions match TRBD1. J gave up 4 bases and V 2 bases, and 1 base lay outside the gene matches. This CDR3 has 14 residues. CDR3 DNA sequence: TGTGCCAGCAGTTTACAGGGGGTCACCGGGGAGCTGTTTTTT. Translated, it gives CASSLQGVTGELFF.

The gene calls are TRBV27 and TRBJ2-1; D unresolved. CDR3 length equals 15 residues. V was shortened by 5 bases and J by 0 bases, with 11 bases between the two germline ends. Germline CDR1 MNHEY, CDR2 SMNVEV (reference sequence). CDR3 in amino acids: CASSPRVVSYNEQFF. The CDR3 coding sequence is TGTGCCAGCAGTCCCCGGGTAGTCTCCTACAATGAGCAGTTCTTC.

Notes on this clonotype: A much larger clone differs from this one at a single base, so this may be a read error. This sequence joins TRBV4-2 and TRBJ2-3; 7 bases agree with TRBD1. This CDR3 is built from 15 residues. CDR1 and CDR2 from the germline V gene are LGHNA and YNFKEQ. V was pared by 4 bases and J by 2 bases, with 6 bases of the junction left unmatched. In DNA, the CDR3 is TGTGCCAGCAGCCCCCCAGGGGGTTTCACAGATACGCAGTATTTT. It encodes CASSPPGGFTDTQYF.

The J gene is TRBJ1-4, the V gene TRBV3-1; D is uncertain. The length of the CDR3 is 13 residues. CDR1 and CDR2 (germline): LGHDT, YNNKEL (reference sequence). Trimming removed 3 bases from V and 8 bases from J, with 10 bases in between. CDR3 amino acids: CASSHLRGEKLFF. CDR3 DNA sequence: TGTGCCAGCAGCCACCTACGTGGGGAAAAACTGTTTTTT.

The V and J genes are TRBV21-1 and TRBJ2-5; the DNA was not used to check the table's D call, TRBD2. TRBV21-1 is recorded as a pseudogene. The CDR3 extends over 19 amino acids. The CDR3 DNA sequence: TGTGCCAGCCGCGGGGAAGGACTAGCGGGGGGGCCTTGCCAAGAGACCCAGTACTTC. Its protein is CASRGEGLAGGPCQETQYF.

V is TRBV3-1 and J is TRBJ2-5; tentatively, D is TRBD1 (6 bases). The CDR3 is 16 amino acids. V lost 0 bases and J 1 base, leaving 12 bases between the germline ends. Germline assignment: CDR1 LGHDT and CDR2 YNNKEL (reference sequence). The CDR3 here is CASSQEGQISQETQYF. CDR3 coding DNA: TGTGCCAGCAGCCAAGAGGGACAAATTTCCCAAGAGACCCAGTACTTC.

This clonotype was observed a few times. The CDR3 nucleotides read TGTGCCACCAGTGATTTAAAGGTTTCGGTGAGCTCCTACAATGAGCAGTTCTTC. Translation gives CATSDLKVSVSSYNEQFF. V usage is TRBV24-1 and J usage is TRBJ2-1, with no clear D. V was pared by 1 base and J by 0 bases, with 15 bases between. The CDR3 has 18 residues. Germline CDR1 reads KGHDR; CDR2 reads SFDVKD.

This clonotype was counted between two and nine times. This chain joins TRBV9 and TRBJ2-1, with 8 nucleotides matching TRBD1. V lost 3 bases, J lost 6 bases, and 8 bases stayed unmatched. The germline V gene encodes CDR1 SGDLS and CDR2 YYNGEE. The CDR3 totals 15 residues. The DNA of the CDR3 is TGTGCCAGCAGCGCCGGGACAGGTCCGTCCAATGAGCAGTTCTTC. Translation gives CASSAGTGPSNEQFF.

There are many counts of this clonotype. This chain uses TRBV7-2 with TRBJ1-2; D not resolved. Trimming took 1 base from V and 0 from J, leaving 15 bases between them. The germline V gene has CDR1 SGHTA and CDR2 FQGNSA. CDR3 length equals 17 residues. The chain's CDR3 is CASSLGSWAGANYGYTF. The CDR3 nucleotides read TGTGCCAGCAGCTTAGGGTCTTGGGCGGGAGCTAACTATGGCTACACCTTC.

This clonotype was detected ten times or more. The rearrangement joins TRBV20-1 to TRBJ2-7; 7 bases are shared with TRBD2. Germline values: CDR1 DFQATT, CDR2 SNEGSKA (reference sequence). This CDR3 is built from 14 residues. The V and J ends lost 4 bases and 1 base, in that order; junction bases with no gene match: 7. CDR3 bases: TGCAGTGCTACTGGACTAGTCGCTTCCTACGAGCAGTACTTC. Amino acid sequence: CSATGLVASYEQYF.

Ten or more counts support this clonotype. V is TRBV15 and J is TRBJ2-3, with TRBD2 matching over 9 bases. CDR3 length: 15 amino acids. V shed 6 bases, J shed 2 bases, and the junction held 6 bases outside the gene matches. CDR1 is LNHNV, CDR2 YYDKDF, per germline (reference sequence). CDR3 residues: CATRRSGSYTDTQYF. As DNA, the CDR3 is TGTGCCACCAGACGTAGCGGGAGTTACACAGATACGCAGTATTTT.